A selection of T cell receptor beta chains follows, all from one sample in a study of OX40 agonist ivuxolimab in advanced cancers. Clones were sequenced by immunoSEQ multiplex PCR, and TCRdb holds only the in-frame ones, with some missing. This table holds roughly 82,000 clones, roughly 83% found once. This material consisted of CD4+ or CD8+ T cells sorted from blood, taken in a trial of the OX40 agonist ivuxolimab. These receptor sequences come from an adult with an advanced solid tumor such as melanoma, head and neck, liver or kidney cancer. Both conserved end residues are part of each CDR3. Fields, in order: clone size, CDR3 length, J gene, V gene, D gene, CDR3 DNA, CDR3 protein. D genes are given only for firm matches. Not every row has a clone size; where given, it reads once, few, many or a size class.

>.|13|TRBJ2-5|TRBV6-1|.
TGTGCCAGCAGTGAAGTACCGCGAGAGACCCAGTACTTC
CASSEVPRETQYF
>.|15|TRBJ2-2|TRBV5-4|.
TGTGCCAGCAGTCGGGCGGGGATGAGCACCGGGGAGCTGTTTTTT
CASSRAGMSTGELFF
>.|16|TRBJ1-6|TRBV7-2|.
TGTGCCAGCAGCCCGCAAAGAGGGGTCTATAATTCACCCCTCCACTTT
CASSPQRGVYNSPLHF
>.|16|TRBJ2-7|TRBV5-4|.
TGTGCCAGCAGCCAAATAAGCGGTGAAGGGGCCTACGAGCAGTACTTC
CASSQISGEGAYEQYF
>.|12|TRBJ1-4|TRBV29-1|TRBD1
TGCAGCGTACAGGGGGATCGTGAAAAACTGTTTTTT
CSVQGDREKLFF
>few|15|TRBJ1-2|TRBV4-3|.
TGCGCCAGCAGCCAAGACTTTTCAGGGAGGTATGGCTACACCTTC
CASSQDFSGRYGYTF
>.|13|TRBJ1-3|TRBV6-6|.
TGTGCCAGCAGGGCGCGCTCTGGAAACACCATATATTTT
CASRARSGNTIYF
>.|12|TRBJ1-2|TRBV9|.
TGTGCCAGTCTCCGGGACCACTATGGCTACACCTTC
CASLRDHYGYTF
>.|16|TRBJ2-2|TRBV6-5|TRBD1
TGTGCCAGCAGTTACTCAGGACAGGCGAGCACCGGGGAGCTGTTTTTT
CASSYSGQASTGELFF
>.|14|TRBJ2-7|TRBV19|.
TGTGCCAGTAGTACGGGACGGGGGTCCTACGAGCAGTACTTC
CASSTGRGSYEQYF
>.|13|TRBJ2-1|TRBV7-2|.
TGTGCCAGCAGCTTAGAGAGTTGGGGTGAGCAGTTCTTC
CASSLESWGEQFF
>few|17|TRBJ2-7|TRBV25-1|TRBD1
TGTGCCAGCAGTGCCTTACAGGGGGCTAAAGGGGCCTACGAGCAGTACTTC
CASSALQGAKGAYEQYF
>.|17|TRBJ2-5|TRBV7-2|.
TGTGCCAGCAGCCCCATGGCTCCCAATACTGGGGAAGAGACCCAGTACTTC
CASSPMAPNTGEETQYF
>.|10|TRBJ2-1|TRBV2|.
TGTGCCTCAGGGAAAAATGAGCAGTTCTTC
CASGKNEQFF
>.|15|TRBJ2-5|TRBV7-2|TRBD2
TGTGCCAGCAGCTTAACTAGCGGGGGCGGGGAGACCCAGTACTTC
CASSLTSGGGETQYF
>.|13|TRBJ1-5|TRBV6-1|.
TGTGCCAGCAGTGAGGGAGTGGGTCAGCCCCAGCATTTT
CASSEGVGQPQHF
>.|15|TRBJ2-7|TRBV9|.
TGTGCCAGCAGCGAAGGCCAAGGACAGAGCTACGAGCAGTACTTC
CASSEGQGQSYEQYF
>.|16|TRBJ2-7|TRBV5-4|.
TGTGCCAGCAGCTTGGCGGGGAGGGACATAGCCTACGAGCAGTACTTC
CASSLAGRDIAYEQYF
>.|15|TRBJ2-3|TRBV2|TRBD1
TGTGCCAGCGGTATCAGGGGGCGCATGGGAGATACGCAGTATTTT
CASGIRGRMGDTQYF
>once|15|TRBJ2-2|TRBV4-3|.
TGCGCCAGCAGCCAAGATCAGGGAAGCACCGGGGAGCTGTTTTTT
CASSQDQGSTGELFF
>.|16|TRBJ1-4|TRBV7-2|.
TGTGCCAGCAGCTCCGCCGGGGGGTTAAGGGATGAAAAACTGTTTTTT
CASSSAGGLRDEKLFF
>.|16|TRBJ1-3|TRBV5-1|.
TGCGCCAGCAGCTTGGAGCTCAGGCACCAGGGAAACACCATATATTTT
CASSLELRHQGNTIYF
>.|15|TRBJ1-5|TRBV29-1|TRBD1
TGCAGCGTTGCGTCCGGGACAGGGATTTATCAGCCCCAGCATTTT
CSVASGTGIYQPQHF
>once|12|TRBJ2-6|TRBV14|.
TGTGCCAGCACCTCGGGGGCCAACGTCCTGACTTTC
CASTSGANVLTF
>.|14|TRBJ1-5|TRBV6-1|.
TGTGCCAGCAGCGGTACAGCTAGCAATCAGCCCCAGCATTTT
CASSGTASNQPQHF
>.|11|TRBJ2-5|TRBV18|.
TGTGCCAGCTCACCGGAGGAGACCCAGTACTTC
CASSPEETQYF
>.|14|TRBJ1-2|TRBV28|TRBD1
TGTGCCAGCAGTTTAGGGACAGAGGCGTCGGGCTACACCTTC
CASSLGTEASGYTF
>once|14|TRBJ2-7|TRBV5-4|TRBD1
TGTGCCAGCAGCCGGGGACAGGGAGCCTACGAGCAGTACTTC
CASSRGQGAYEQYF
>.|16|TRBJ2-2|TRBV6-5|.
TGTGCCAGCAGTTCCTACGGGGCGCGGCTAACCGGGGAGCTGTTTTTT
CASSSYGARLTGELFF
>.|12|TRBJ2-3|TRBV10-3|.
TGTGCCATCAGTGAACAGGCAGATACGCAGTATTTT
CAISEQADTQYF
>.|16|TRBJ2-5|TRBV10-3|.
TGTGCCATCAGTAACCCACACCGGGGAGGCCGAGGGACCCAGTACTTC
CAISNPHRGGRGTQYF
>.|15|TRBJ1-4|TRBV6-5|.
TGTGCCAGCAGTTTGCGGGGCCCAACTAATGAAAAACTGTTTTTT
CASSLRGPTNEKLFF
>once|15|TRBJ2-7|TRBV11-2|.
TGTGCCAGCAGCTTAGAAAGGGCGGCCTCCTACGAGCAGTACTTC
CASSLERAASYEQYF